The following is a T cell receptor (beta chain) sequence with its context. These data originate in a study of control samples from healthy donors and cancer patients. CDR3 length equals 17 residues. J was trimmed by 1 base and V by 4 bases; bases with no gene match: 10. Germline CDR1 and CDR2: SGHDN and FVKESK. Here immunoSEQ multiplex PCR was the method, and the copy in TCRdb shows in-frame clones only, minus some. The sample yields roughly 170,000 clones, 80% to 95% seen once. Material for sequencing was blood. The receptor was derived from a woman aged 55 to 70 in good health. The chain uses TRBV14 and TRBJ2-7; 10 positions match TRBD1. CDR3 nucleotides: TGTGCCAGCAGCCGGGACAGGGGATTTAGTACGTCCTACGAGCAGTACTTC. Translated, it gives CASSRDRGFSTSYEQYF.